This TCR beta chain is drawn from a study of blood T cell repertoires in COVID-19. Across the whole study: There were acute and convalescent COVID-19 samples, and they came from the United States, Italy and Spain.

CDR1 and CDR2 (germline): SNHLY, FYNNEI. V was clipped by 10 bases and J by 0 bases; unmatched bases: 19. The CDR3 is made up of 18 amino acids. The table came from immunoSEQ multiplex PCR; TCRdb's copy has only in-frame clones and leaves some out. The table lists over 70,000 clones, approximately 86% of them singletons. This clonotype was sampled from a human donor in a cohort sampled during active COVID-19. Sequences were obtained from peripheral blood. V gene TRBV2 combines with J gene TRBJ2-5; TRBD2 aligns across 8 bases. The CDR3 sequence is CATNSGKTSGEYQETQYF. For the CDR3, the DNA is TGTGCCACCAACTCAGGGAAAACTAGCGGAGAGTACCAAGAGACCCAGTACTTC.